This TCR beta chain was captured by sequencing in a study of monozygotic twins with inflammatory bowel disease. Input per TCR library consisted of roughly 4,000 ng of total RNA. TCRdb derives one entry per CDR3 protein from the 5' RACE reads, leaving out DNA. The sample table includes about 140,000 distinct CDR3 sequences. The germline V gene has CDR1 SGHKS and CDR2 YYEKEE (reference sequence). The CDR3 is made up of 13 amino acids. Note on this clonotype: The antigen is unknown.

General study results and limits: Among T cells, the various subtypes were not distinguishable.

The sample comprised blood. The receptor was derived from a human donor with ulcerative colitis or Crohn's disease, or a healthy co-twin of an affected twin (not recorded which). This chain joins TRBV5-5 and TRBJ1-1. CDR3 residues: CASSLEGVTEAFF.